Below, 25 T cell receptor beta chains from the same sample are listed, as sequenced in a study of identical twins. Using its own MiXCR run on the 5' RACE reads, TCRdb lists one record per CDR3 protein. The table records around 490,000 distinct CDR3 sequences, 13% to 15% of them present only once. These same data were also listed under a study on yellow fever vaccine responses in identical twins.

Sequencing was performed on CD4+ T cells sorted from blood. These receptor sequences come from a woman between 18 and 30 years old in good health.

This clonotype showed up just a few times. The chain combines TRBV20-1 with TRBJ2-3; 9 bases agree with TRBD2. V shed 6 bases, J shed 1 base, and the junction held 14 bases outside the gene matches. Germline V gene lookup returns CDR1 DFQATT and CDR2 SNEGSKA (reference sequence). This CDR3 contains 17 residues. The CDR3 sequence is CSAARLAVRSGTDTQYF. DNA for the CDR3: TGCAGTGCCGCCCGACTAGCGGTGCGCTCCGGCACAGATACGCAGTATTTT.

This clonotype occurred a few times. The CDR3 sequence is CASSPSYNSPLHF. CDR3 nucleotide sequence: TGTGCCAGCAGTCCCTCCTATAATTCACCCCTCCACTTT. The rearrangement links TRBV27 to TRBJ1-6, with D unclear. CDR1 MNHEY and CDR2 SMNVEV come from the germline V gene (reference sequence). The CDR3 is 13 residues long. The V and J ends lost 5 bases and 0 bases respectively, with 2 bases between them.

Written as DNA, the CDR3 is TGTGCCAGCAGCTTAACTAATTCAGATACGCAGTATTTT. Its translation: CASSLTNSDTQYF. The chain carries TRBV7-2 and TRBJ2-3, with D uncertain. The CDR3 has 13 residues. Germline V gives CDR1 SGHTA, CDR2 FQGNSA. V was cut by 2 bases and J by 4 bases, with 7 bases left in between.

This clonotype was observed many times. The genes are TRBV12-3 or TRBV12-4 and TRBJ2-4; maybe TRBD1 (6 bases). The CDR3 covers 16 residues. V was shortened by 7 bases and J by 4 bases, with 20 bases between the two germline ends. Here the CDR3 DNA reads TGTGCCAGCAAACACCGGGACATAGGAGCAAAAAACATTCAGTACTTC. Its translation is CASKHRDIGAKNIQYF.

This clonotype has at least ten counts. The CDR3 is CASGLAGTYNEQFF. CDR3 coding DNA: TGTGCCAGCGGACTAGCGGGCACCTACAATGAGCAGTTCTTC. The rearrangement joins TRBV9 to TRBJ2-1; 11 bases agree with TRBD2. Germline CDR1 SGDLS, CDR2 YYNGEE. CDR3 length: 14 residues. After removal of 7 bases from V and 2 bases from J, the junction contained 2 bases not matched to a gene. Based on the CDR3 plus reference TRBV9 and TRBJ2-1, the full variable domain is DSGVTQTPKHLITATGQRVTLRCSPRSGDLSVYWYQQSLDQGLQFLIQYYNGEERAKGNILERFSAQQFPDLHSELNLSSLELGDSALYFCASGLAGTYNEQFFGPGTRLTVL.

The V and J genes are TRBV6-2 or TRBV6-3 and TRBJ2-5; 7 nucleotides match TRBD1. The V and J ends lost 6 bases and 4 bases, in that order; junction bases with no gene match: 8. Looked up from germline, CDR1 is MNHEY and CDR2 is SVGEGT. This CDR3 region has 14 residues. CDR3 in DNA: TGTGCCAGCAGCCGCCCCGACAGGGCAGAGACCCAGTACTTC. Encoded protein: CASSRPDRAETQYF.

In this sample, this clonotype turned up a few times. The rearrangement joins TRBV20-1 to TRBJ2-7, with 7 bases identical to TRBD1. CDR3 length equals 11 residues. Germline lookup yields CDR1 DFQATT and CDR2 SNEGSKA (reference sequence). The J segment lost 3 bases and the V segment lost 4 bases, leaving 0 bases of the junction unmatched. CDR3 nucleotides: TGCAGTGCTACAGGGGGCTACGAGCAGTACTTC. Protein product: CSATGGYEQYF.

This clonotype turned up a few times. The J gene is TRBJ2-7, the V gene TRBV5-6; D gene unclear. The CDR3 consists of 14 residues. Germline loops: CDR1 SGHDT, CDR2 YYEEEE. V was shortened by 2 bases and J by 2 bases, with 11 bases between the two germline ends. The CDR3 DNA reads as TGTGCCAGCAGCTTTTTGAACAGTCCCTACGAGCAGTACTTC. Its protein is CASSFLNSPYEQYF.

The chain has TRBV10-3 and TRBJ2-2, with 12 bases fitting TRBD2. The germline gives CDR1 ENHRY, CDR2 SYGVKD. The CDR3 is 16 amino acids. V shed 5 bases, J shed 1 base, and the junction held 2 bases outside the gene matches. This CDR3 reads CAISPSGRENTGELFF. CDR3 coding DNA: TGTGCCATCAGTCCTAGCGGGAGGGAGAACACCGGGGAGCTGTTTTTT.

The chain uses TRBV11-2 and TRBJ2-2; possibly TRBD1 for D (6 bases). CDR3 length equals 15 residues. Per germline, CDR1 SGHAT and CDR2 FQNNGV. With 3 bases removed from V and 6 bases from J, the gap between germline ends came to 14 bases. The CDR3 nucleotides read TGTGCCAGCAGCTTTCGAGGGGGAAAGGCCGGGGAGCTGTTTTTT. It codes for CASSFRGGKAGELFF.

This clonotype was seen more than once but under ten times. The V and J genes are TRBV20-1 and TRBJ2-1, with D possibly TRBD2 on 6 matching bases. Germline CDR1 and CDR2: DFQATT and SNEGSKA (reference sequence). Trimming took off 0 bases at V and 2 bases at J, with 14 bases between the two ends. There are 16 residues in the CDR3. The CDR3 sequence: CSARDHGAGTYNEQFF. Written as DNA, the CDR3 is TGCAGTGCTAGAGATCACGGAGCGGGCACCTACAATGAGCAGTTCTTC.

The sample holds a few counts of this clonotype. The V and J genes are TRBV20-1 and TRBJ1-6; TRBD1 matches 7 bases. Germline V gene lookup returns CDR1 DFQATT and CDR2 SNEGSKA (reference sequence). This CDR3 spans 14 amino acids. V gave up 2 bases and J gave up 7 bases; unmatched junction bases: 5. The CDR3 region is CSARSGTVNSPLHF. CDR3 DNA sequence: TGCAGTGCTAGATCCGGGACAGTCAATTCACCCCTCCACTTT.

This clonotype was detected only a few times. The chain has TRBV3-1 and TRBJ2-7; 7 bases align to TRBD1. This CDR3 comprises 13 residues. The V and J ends lost 4 bases and 6 bases, in that order; junction bases with no gene match: 6. Germline V gives CDR1 LGHDT, CDR2 YNNKEL (reference sequence). CDR3 protein: CASSRGTGAEQYF. The DNA for the CDR3 is TGTGCCAGCAGCCGAGGAACAGGGGCCGAGCAGTACTTC.

In this sample, this clonotype turned up many times. V usage is TRBV4-2 and J usage is TRBJ2-4; D possibly uses TRBD1 or TRBD2 (5 bases each). This CDR3 is 15 amino acids long. Looked up from germline, CDR1 is LGHNA and CDR2 is YNFKEQ. V shed 0 bases and J shed 5 bases, with 11 bases lying between them. This CDR3 is CASSQENLGENIQYF. The CDR3 DNA sequence: TGTGCCAGCAGCCAAGAAAACCTGGGGGAAAACATTCAGTACTTC.

This clonotype was recorded a few times. The chain combines TRBV5-5 with TRBJ2-3; D call uncertain. V was clipped by 0 bases and J by 4 bases, with 6 bases between them. Germline CDR1 reads SGHKS; CDR2 reads YYEKEE (reference sequence). The CDR3 length is 13 residues. CDR3 sequence: CASSLGVADTQYF. CDR3 coding DNA: TGTGCCAGCAGCTTGGGGGTGGCAGATACGCAGTATTTT.

The chain carries TRBV29-1 and TRBJ2-3; D may be TRBD1 or TRBD2 (5 bases each). The length of the CDR3 is 14 residues. V was cut by 1 base and J by 4 bases, with 12 bases left in between. Per germline, CDR1 SQVTM and CDR2 ANQGSEA. Written as DNA, the CDR3 is TGCAGCGTTGAAGGGGGCCGGGGCTCAGATACGCAGTATTTT. Translated: CSVEGGRGSDTQYF.

The chain employs TRBV20-1 and TRBJ2-7; D not certain. The CDR3 totals 13 residues. V was clipped by 1 base and J by 0 bases, with 7 bases between them. The V gene's germline CDR1 is DFQATT and CDR2 SNEGSKA (reference sequence). The CDR3 nucleotides read TGCAGTGCTAGAGGGGCGGTCTCCTACGAGCAGTACTTC. Translated, it gives CSARGAVSYEQYF.

This clonotype was detected a few times. V gene TRBV3-1 combines with J gene TRBJ2-7; tentative D call: TRBD2 (6 bases). The CDR3 runs to 15 residues. The germline V gene has CDR1 LGHDT and CDR2 YNNKEL (reference sequence). Trimming removed 5 bases at V and 4 bases at J, with 18 bases between. DNA for the CDR3: TGTGCCAGCAGCTCCGAGGCGGGGATCAGTTACGAGCAGTACTTC. It encodes CASSSEAGISYEQYF.

V gene TRBV4-2 combines with J gene TRBJ2-3; 10 bases are shared with TRBD2. In germline, CDR1 is LGHNA, CDR2 YNFKEQ. Unmatched junction bases numbered 6, after V lost 4 bases and J lost 2 bases. The CDR3 contains 16 residues. As DNA, the CDR3 is TGTGCCAGCAGCCTCAATAGCGGGGGGAACACAGATACGCAGTATTTT. This sequence encodes CASSLNSGGNTDTQYF.

This clonotype was picked up a small number of times. The V and J genes are TRBV6-1 and TRBJ1-5; D is perhaps TRBD1 (5 bases). V gave up 7 bases and J gave up 3 bases, with 19 bases separating them. Germline CDR1 reads MNHNS; CDR2 reads SASEGT. The CDR3 has 16 amino acids. CDR3 loop: CASIEEVGPFNQPQHF. The CDR3 DNA follows: TGTGCCAGCATCGAGGAGGTGGGGCCTTTCAATCAGCCCCAGCATTTT.

This clonotype was recorded many times. The chain employs TRBV12-3 or TRBV12-4 and TRBJ2-7, with 7 positions matching TRBD1. The CDR3 is made up of 12 amino acids. V trimming: 7 bases; J trimming: 5 bases; junction bases outside the gene matches: 5. The DNA for the CDR3 is TGTGCCAGCAACGACAGGGTCAACGAGCAGTACTTC. Translated, it gives CASNDRVNEQYF.

This clonotype occurred many times. This rearrangement joins TRBV7-8 to TRBJ2-3; D perhaps matches TRBD1 (6 bases). The V end was cut by 5 bases, the J end by 2 bases, with 17 bases between. Germline V gene data show CDR1 as SGHVS and CDR2 as FQNEAQ. The CDR3 totals 16 residues. CDR3 sequence: CASSITGFRNTDTQYF. The CDR3 nucleotides are TGTGCCAGCAGCATAACAGGGTTTAGGAACACAGATACGCAGTATTTT.

This clonotype was observed at least ten times. The chain carries TRBV27 and TRBJ2-7; the D gene is possibly TRBD2 (7 bases). CDR1 is MNHEY and CDR2 is SMNVEV in the germline V gene (reference sequence). The CDR3 length is 15 residues. V was pared by 5 bases and J by 5 bases, with 19 bases between. The CDR3 DNA is TGTGCCAGCAGTCGGGGGGCGCAGAACAGAAACGAGCAGTACTTC. Translation gives CASSRGAQNRNEQYF.

V and J are TRBV12-3 or TRBV12-4 and TRBJ2-5, with D perhaps matching TRBD1 (6 bases). This CDR3 is built from 12 residues. V was cut by 8 bases and J by 7 bases, with 14 bases left in between. The CDR3 spells CASLGGGGTQYF. As DNA, the CDR3 is TGTGCCAGCCTCGGTGGGGGCGGGACCCAGTACTTC.

V is TRBV5-1 and J is TRBJ2-2, with 9 bases that match TRBD2. The ends lost 3 bases at V and 1 base at J; junction bases unmatched: 10. The germline CDR1 and CDR2 sequences are SGHRS and YFSETQ. CDR3 size: 18 residues. The CDR3 sequence is CASSWTRLAEQNTGELFF. CDR3 bases: TGCGCCAGCAGCTGGACCAGACTAGCGGAACAGAACACCGGGGAGCTGTTTTTT. Full variable domain (outside the CDR3, taken from reference TRBV5-1 and TRBJ2-2): KAGVTQTPRYLIKTRGQQVTLSCSPISGHRSVSWYQQTPGQGLQFLFEYFSETQRNKGNFPGRFSGRQFSNSRSEMNVSTLELGDSALYLCASSWTRLAEQNTGELFFGEGSRLTVL.